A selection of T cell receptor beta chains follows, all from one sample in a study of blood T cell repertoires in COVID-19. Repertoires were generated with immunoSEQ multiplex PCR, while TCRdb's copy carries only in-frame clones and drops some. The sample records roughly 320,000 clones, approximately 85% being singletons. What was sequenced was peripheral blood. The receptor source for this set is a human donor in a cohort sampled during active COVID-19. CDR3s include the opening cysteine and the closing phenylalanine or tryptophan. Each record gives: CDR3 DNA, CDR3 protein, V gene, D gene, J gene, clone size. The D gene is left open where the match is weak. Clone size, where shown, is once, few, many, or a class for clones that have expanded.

DNA: TGTGCCAGCAGCTTTACCACTCCGGGTGGAGGGCAAGCTTTCTTT; CDR3: CASSFTTPGGGQAFF; V: TRBV11-2; D: .; J: TRBJ1-1; size: .
DNA: TGCGCCAGCAGCTCGAGGGGGGGCTACGAGCAGTACTTC; CDR3: CASSSRGGYEQYF; V: TRBV5-1; D: .; J: TRBJ2-7; size: .
DNA: TGTGCCAGCAGTGGTACAAGGAACACTGAAGCTTTCTTT; CDR3: CASSGTRNTEAFF; V: TRBV2; D: .; J: TRBJ1-1; size: .
DNA: TGTGCCAGCAGTCCGGAGGGCTACAATGAGCAGTTCTTC; CDR3: CASSPEGYNEQFF; V: TRBV9; D: .; J: TRBJ2-1; size: .
DNA: TGCAGCGTTGAAGGGTGGTTAATCACAGGCGCGATGACTGAAGCTTTCTTT; CDR3: CSVEGWLITGAMTEAFF; V: TRBV29-1; D: .; J: TRBJ1-1; size: .
DNA: TGTGCCAGCACCGCATCGGAGGATAACACTGAAGCTTTCTTT; CDR3: CASTASEDNTEAFF; V: TRBV14; D: .; J: TRBJ1-1; size: .
DNA: TGTGCCAGCAGCACACGACAGGGCCCTGAAGCTTTCTTT; CDR3: CASSTRQGPEAFF; V: TRBV5-4; D: TRBD1; J: TRBJ1-1; size: .
DNA: TGTGCCAGCAGCTTCCCAAGGAGGGAGCAGTTCTTC; CDR3: CASSFPRREQFF; V: TRBV12-3/TRBV12-4; D: .; J: TRBJ2-1; size: .
DNA: TGTGCCAGCAGGAAGCATGATCAGCCCCAGCATTTT; CDR3: CASRKHDQPQHF; V: TRBV6-5; D: .; J: TRBJ1-5; size: .
DNA: TGCGCCAGCAGCCCCCCGGGACAGGTGAACACTGAAGCTTTCTTT; CDR3: CASSPPGQVNTEAFF; V: TRBV5-1; D: TRBD1; J: TRBJ1-1; size: .
DNA: TGTGCCATCAGTGAGTCGAGGGTTGCTGGCACAGATACGCAGTATTTT; CDR3: CAISESRVAGTDTQYF; V: TRBV10-3; D: .; J: TRBJ2-3; size: .
DNA: TGTGCCAGCTCGCGAGGCGGACTAAACACCGGGGAGCTGTTTTTT; CDR3: CASSRGGLNTGELFF; V: TRBV18; D: .; J: TRBJ2-2; size: .
DNA: TGTGCCAGCAGCTTACGACAGGGGGCCTACGAGCAGTACTTC; CDR3: CASSLRQGAYEQYF; V: TRBV5-6; D: TRBD1; J: TRBJ2-7; size: .
DNA: TGCGCCAGCAGTCAAGGACAGGGAGGTGACACTGAAGCTTTCTTT; CDR3: CASSQGQGGDTEAFF; V: TRBV5-1; D: TRBD1; J: TRBJ1-1; size: .
DNA: TGTGCCGTTTCCGGGACAGGGGATGGCTACACCTTC; CDR3: CAVSGTGDGYTF; V: TRBV10-3; D: TRBD1; J: TRBJ1-2; size: .
DNA: TGTGCCAGCAGTCCGACAGGGGATAATTCACCCCTCCACTTT; CDR3: CASSPTGDNSPLHF; V: TRBV6-5; D: TRBD1; J: TRBJ1-6; size: .
DNA: TGTGCCTGGAGTGCCCAGGGGGGCACTGAAGCTTTCTTT; CDR3: CAWSAQGGTEAFF; V: TRBV30; D: TRBD1; J: TRBJ1-1; size: once
DNA: TGTGCCAGCAGCGAAACCGGGACAGGGGATTGGGATGAGCAGTTCTTC; CDR3: CASSETGTGDWDEQFF; V: TRBV6-4; D: TRBD1; J: TRBJ2-1; size: .
DNA: TGCGCCAGCAGCTCGGAAGGGAGCGCGGGAGAGCCCCAGCATTTT; CDR3: CASSSEGSAGEPQHF; V: TRBV5-1; D: .; J: TRBJ1-5; size: .
DNA: TGTGCCAGCAGCTTTAGGGGAAGCAATCAGCCCCAGCATTTT; CDR3: CASSFRGSNQPQHF; V: TRBV5-4; D: .; J: TRBJ1-5; size: .
DNA: TGTGCCAGCACCCCCTTTCACAGGGGAGGTGGCTACACCTTC; CDR3: CASTPFHRGGGYTF; V: TRBV25-1; D: TRBD1; J: TRBJ1-2; size: .
DNA: TGTGCCAGCATCCCGCGGGGCACAGATACGCAGTATTTT; CDR3: CASIPRGTDTQYF; V: TRBV7-9; D: .; J: TRBJ2-3; size: .
DNA: TGTGCCAGCAGCCCGGCTGAGGGAAGCGAGCAGTACTTC; CDR3: CASSPAEGSEQYF; V: TRBV5-6; D: .; J: TRBJ2-7; size: .
DNA: TGTGCCAGTAAAGGGGGCCCCACCCGACCGGGACGGGCCTACGAGCAGTACTTC; CDR3: CASKGGPTRPGRAYEQYF; V: TRBV19; D: TRBD1; J: TRBJ2-7; size: once
DNA: TGTGCCAGCAGCCAAGAGGCGGGGGCCTTCTACGAGCAGTACTTC; CDR3: CASSQEAGAFYEQYF; V: TRBV14; D: .; J: TRBJ2-7; size: .
DNA: TGTGCCAGCAGCTTACGTATGAACACTGAAGCTTTCTTT; CDR3: CASSLRMNTEAFF; V: TRBV7-2; D: .; J: TRBJ1-1; size: .
DNA: TGTGCCAGCAGAGGACAGGGGGCGGCGTACACTGAAGCTTTCTTT; CDR3: CASRGQGAAYTEAFF; V: TRBV5-6; D: TRBD1; J: TRBJ1-1; size: .
DNA: TGTGCCAGCAGCCTAACGGACACTGAAGCTTTCTTT; CDR3: CASSLTDTEAFF; V: TRBV7-9; D: .; J: TRBJ1-1; size: .
DNA: TGTGCCAGCAGCACAAGGCGACTAGCGGGGGACCGGGGCGTCTCCTACAATGAGCAGTTCTTC; CDR3: CASSTRRLAGDRGVSYNEQFF; V: TRBV6-2/TRBV6-3; D: TRBD2; J: TRBJ2-1; size: once
DNA: TGTGCCAGTAGTGGCAGGGGCTCGAACACCGGGGAGCTGTTTTTT; CDR3: CASSGRGSNTGELFF; V: TRBV19; D: .; J: TRBJ2-2; size: .
DNA: TGTGCCAGCAGCTTTAGGACTAGACGGGACACTGAAGCTTTCTTT; CDR3: CASSFRTRRDTEAFF; V: TRBV3-1/TRBV3-2; D: .; J: TRBJ1-1; size: .
DNA: TGTGCCAGCAGCTTAGTGGTTGCGGGGGGCACAGATACGCAGTATTTT; CDR3: CASSLVVAGGTDTQYF; V: TRBV7-2; D: TRBD2; J: TRBJ2-3; size: .
DNA: TGCAGTGCTAGTCTGTTCACAGATACGCAGTATTTT; CDR3: CSASLFTDTQYF; V: TRBV20-1; D: .; J: TRBJ2-3; size: .
DNA: TGTGCCAGTAGTCTGAAACAGGGTCCTAACTATGGCTACACCTTC; CDR3: CASSLKQGPNYGYTF; V: TRBV19; D: .; J: TRBJ1-2; size: .
DNA: TGTGCCTGGAACGCAGGGGGGTACGAGCAGTACTTC; CDR3: CAWNAGGYEQYF; V: TRBV30; D: .; J: TRBJ2-7; size: .
DNA: TGTGCCAGCAGAGGGGGGGACAGGTACACAGATACGCAGTATTTT; CDR3: CASRGGDRYTDTQYF; V: TRBV2; D: .; J: TRBJ2-3; size: once
DNA: TGTGCCAGCAGCTTAAGGGGATTTAGCACAGATACGCAGTATTTT; CDR3: CASSLRGFSTDTQYF; V: TRBV7-9; D: .; J: TRBJ2-3; size: .
DNA: TGTGCCTGGAGCGGACAGGGGTTATCCTATGGCTACACCTTC; CDR3: CAWSGQGLSYGYTF; V: TRBV30; D: TRBD1; J: TRBJ1-2; size: .
DNA: TGTGCCAGCAGTGGGCGGGGGAACATGAACACTGAAGCTTTCTTT; CDR3: CASSGRGNMNTEAFF; V: TRBV25-1; D: .; J: TRBJ1-1; size: .
DNA: TGCGCCAGCAGCTTCGAGACTAGCGGGGGCTACGAGCAGTACTTC; CDR3: CASSFETSGGYEQYF; V: TRBV5-1; D: TRBD2; J: TRBJ2-7; size: once
DNA: TGTGCCAGCAGCGGAGGGGTAACGGGGCCCCAGCATTTT; CDR3: CASSGGVTGPQHF; V: TRBV6-5; D: .; J: TRBJ1-5; size: .
DNA: TGTGCCAGCAAACCGGGAATAAACACAGATACGCAGTATTTT; CDR3: CASKPGINTDTQYF; V: TRBV2; D: .; J: TRBJ2-3; size: .
DNA: TGTGCCAGCAGATATTGGACAGGGACGAACACTGAAGCTTTCTTT; CDR3: CASRYWTGTNTEAFF; V: TRBV6-6; D: TRBD1; J: TRBJ1-1; size: .
DNA: TGTGCCATCAGTGAGCAGGGGGCGGCCGCTGAAGCTTTCTTT; CDR3: CAISEQGAAAEAFF; V: TRBV10-3; D: TRBD1; J: TRBJ1-1; size: .
DNA: TGTGCCAGCAGTTACACGAGCTCCTATAATTCACCCCTCCACTTT; CDR3: CASSYTSSYNSPLHF; V: TRBV6-5; D: .; J: TRBJ1-6; size: .
DNA: TGCGCCAGCAGCCCGGCGGGGGGGGCCCTCTATGGCTACACCTTC; CDR3: CASSPAGGALYGYTF; V: TRBV5-1; D: .; J: TRBJ1-2; size: .
DNA: TGTGCCAGCAGTCCAACATTCAGCACAGATACGCAGTATTTT; CDR3: CASSPTFSTDTQYF; V: TRBV7-2; D: .; J: TRBJ2-3; size: .
DNA: TGTGCCAGTAGTATTCGGGGGGGCTATGAGCAGTTCTTC; CDR3: CASSIRGGYEQFF; V: TRBV19; D: TRBD2; J: TRBJ2-1; size: .
DNA: TGTGCCAGCAGCTTAGCGCGGGGGGTTGACGAGCAGTACTTC; CDR3: CASSLARGVDEQYF; V: TRBV7-9; D: TRBD2; J: TRBJ2-7; size: .
DNA: TGTGCCAGCAGTCAGGGGAGCCACAATGAGCAGTTCTTC; CDR3: CASSQGSHNEQFF; V: TRBV12-3/TRBV12-4; D: .; J: TRBJ2-1; size: few
DNA: TGTGCCAGCAGCCAACGAGGACAGTCTTTAGCTTTCTTT; CDR3: CASSQRGQSLAFF; V: TRBV3-1/TRBV3-2; D: .; J: TRBJ1-1; size: .
DNA: TGTGCCAGCAGCTTTTGGAGGGGCACAGATACGCAGTATTTT; CDR3: CASSFWRGTDTQYF; V: TRBV11-3; D: .; J: TRBJ2-3; size: .
DNA: TGTGCCAGCAGCTTTGGCAGGGCGCATGATGGCTACACCTTC; CDR3: CASSFGRAHDGYTF; V: TRBV13; D: .; J: TRBJ1-2; size: once
DNA: TGTGCCAGCAGACAGGGGGCGGTAAACATTCAGTACTTC; CDR3: CASRQGAVNIQYF; V: TRBV2; D: TRBD1; J: TRBJ2-4; size: few